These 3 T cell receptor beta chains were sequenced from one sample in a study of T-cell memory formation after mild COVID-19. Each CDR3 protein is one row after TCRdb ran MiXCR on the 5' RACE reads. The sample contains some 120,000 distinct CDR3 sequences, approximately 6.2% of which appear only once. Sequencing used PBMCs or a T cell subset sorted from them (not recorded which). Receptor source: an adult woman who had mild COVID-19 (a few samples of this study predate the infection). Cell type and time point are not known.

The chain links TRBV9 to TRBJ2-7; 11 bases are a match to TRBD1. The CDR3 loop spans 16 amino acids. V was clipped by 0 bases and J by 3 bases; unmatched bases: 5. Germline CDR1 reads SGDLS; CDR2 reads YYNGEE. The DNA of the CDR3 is TGTGCCAGCAGCGTAGGACCGGGACAGGGGGACTACGAGCAGTACTTC. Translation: CASSVGPGQGDYEQYF. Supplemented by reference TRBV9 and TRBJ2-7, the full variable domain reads DSGVTQTPKHLITATGQRVTLRCSPRSGDLSVYWYQQSLDQGLQFLIQYYNGEERAKGNILERFSAQQFPDLHSELNLSSLELGDSALYFCASSVGPGQGDYEQYFGPGTRLTVT.

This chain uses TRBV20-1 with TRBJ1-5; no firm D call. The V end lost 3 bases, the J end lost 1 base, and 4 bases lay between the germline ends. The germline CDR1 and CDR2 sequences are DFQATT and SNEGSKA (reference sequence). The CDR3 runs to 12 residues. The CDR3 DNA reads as TGCAGTGCTAGTGTCAGCAATCAGCCCCAGCATTTT. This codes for CSASVSNQPQHF.

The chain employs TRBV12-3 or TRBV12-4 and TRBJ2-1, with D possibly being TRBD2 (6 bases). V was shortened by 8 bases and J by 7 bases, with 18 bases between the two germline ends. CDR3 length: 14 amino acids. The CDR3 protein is CASQKPGLRNEQFF. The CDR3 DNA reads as TGTGCCAGCCAGAAGCCGGGACTGCGGAATGAGCAGTTCTTC.